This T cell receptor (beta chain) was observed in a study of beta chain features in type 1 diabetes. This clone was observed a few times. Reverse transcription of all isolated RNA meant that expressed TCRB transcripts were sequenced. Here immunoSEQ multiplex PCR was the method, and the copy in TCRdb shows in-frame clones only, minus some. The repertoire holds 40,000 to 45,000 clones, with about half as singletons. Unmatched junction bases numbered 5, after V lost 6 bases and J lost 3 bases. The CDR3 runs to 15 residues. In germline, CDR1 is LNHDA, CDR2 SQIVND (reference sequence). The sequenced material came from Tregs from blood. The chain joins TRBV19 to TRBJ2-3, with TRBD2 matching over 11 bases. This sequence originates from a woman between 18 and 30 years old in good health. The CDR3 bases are TGTGCCAGTAGGAGACTAGCGGGATCAACAGATACGCAGTATTTT. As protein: CASRRLAGSTDTQYF.